These 25 T cell receptor beta chains were all obtained from the same sample, sequenced in a study of CD8 T cells in ankylosing spondylitis. TCRdb re-called the 5' RACE reads with MiXCR, one entry per CDR3 protein. The table records about 240,000 distinct CDR3 sequences, less than 10% of them present only once. The sample consisted of blood, either unsorted or a sorted T cell fraction (not recorded which). These receptors all come from a male donor with ankylosing spondylitis or in good health (not recorded which).

The chain recombines TRBV11-3 with TRBJ2-1; a weak D match, TRBD2 (6 bases). This CDR3 region has 13 residues. Trimming left V 4 bases short and J 15 bases short, with 19 bases between. Germline lookup yields CDR1 SGHNT and CDR2 YENEEA. The DNA of the CDR3 is TGTGCCAGCAGCTCTCCCGGGACTCCTAAAACGTTCTTC. Translation gives CASSSPGTPKTFF.

This clonotype was counted a few times. V and J are TRBV12-3 or TRBV12-4 and TRBJ2-1; D remains unclear. V was clipped by 5 bases and J by 8 bases, with 10 bases between them. CDR3 length equals 12 residues. This CDR3 is CASSELSDEQFF. Here the CDR3 DNA reads TGTGCCAGCAGTGAACTGAGCGATGAGCAGTTCTTC.

In its sample, this clonotype was seen many times. CDR3 sequence: CASSADFSYNEQFF. CDR3 DNA sequence: TGTGCCAGTTCCGCGGACTTCTCCTACAATGAGCAGTTCTTC. The V and J genes are TRBV2 and TRBJ2-1, with D perhaps TRBD2 (5 bases). Germline V lookup: CDR1 SNHLY, CDR2 FYNNEI. The CDR3 contains 14 residues. Trimming removed 9 bases at V and 0 bases at J, with 12 bases between. The whole variable domain, remainder taken from reference TRBV2 and TRBJ2-1, is EPEVTQTPSHQVTQMGQEVILRCVPISNHLYFYWYRQILGQKVEFLVSFYNNEISEKSEIFDDQFSVERPDGSNFTLKIRSTKLEDSAMYFCASSADFSYNEQFFGPGTRLTVL.

This clonotype was found many times. This sequence joins TRBV11-3 and TRBJ2-5; 7 bases match TRBD2. After removal of 1 base from V and 5 bases from J, the junction contained 1 base not matched to a gene. The germline CDR1 and CDR2 sequences are SGHNT and YENEEA. This CDR3 has 13 residues. Written as DNA, the CDR3 is TGTGCCAGCAGCTTAGTAGCGGGTGAGACCCAGTACTTC. This sequence encodes CASSLVAGETQYF.

This clonotype was recorded many times. The chain employs TRBV18 and TRBJ1-1; TRBD1 might be the D (6 bases). CDR1 is KGHSH, CDR2 LQKENI, per germline. This CDR3 comprises 16 residues. The germline V and J ends were trimmed by 1 base and 10 bases, with 22 bases remaining between them. The CDR3 is CASSPQPINNRVGAFF. CDR3 DNA: TGTGCCAGCTCACCACAACCAATAAACAACAGGGTAGGAGCTTTCTTT.

The chain is built from TRBV7-2 and TRBJ1-5; D gene ambiguous. V dropped 5 bases and J dropped 3 bases, with 14 bases sitting between them. The CDR3 consists of 15 residues. CDR1 SGHTA and CDR2 FQGNSA come from the germline V gene. CDR3 bases: TGTGCCAGCAGCGGAGGTGGAAGTTTCAATCAGCCCCAGCATTTT. It encodes CASSGGGSFNQPQHF. Drawing the rest from reference TRBV7-2 and TRBJ1-5, the complete variable domain is GAGVSQSPSNKVTEKGKDVELRCDPISGHTALYWYRQSLGQGLEFLIYFQGNSAPDKSGLPSDRFSAERTGGSVSTLTIQRTQQEDSAVYLCASSGGGSFNQPQHFGDGTRLSIL.

This clonotype has ten or more counts. V usage is TRBV7-9 and J usage is TRBJ1-5; weak D call: TRBD1 (5 bases). Germline CDR1 is SEHNR and CDR2 is FQNEAQ (reference sequence). CDR3 length: 13 residues. The V and J ends lost 6 bases and 4 bases respectively, with 10 bases between them. CDR3 sequence reads: CASSFEGNQPQHF. CDR3 DNA sequence: TGTGCCAGCAGTTTTGAGGGGAATCAGCCCCAGCATTTT.

This clonotype was recorded many times. The chain is built from TRBV5-1 and TRBJ2-7; 7 bases match TRBD2. The CDR3 contains 15 residues. The germline gives CDR1 SGHRS, CDR2 YFSETQ. The trim removed 4 bases at V and 4 bases at J, leaving 11 bases unmatched. The DNA for the CDR3 is TGCGCCAGCAGCACGGGAGGTAGCGGGCTGTACGAGCAGTACTTC. It codes for CASSTGGSGLYEQYF.

This clonotype was observed many times. This rearrangement joins TRBV5-5 to TRBJ1-2, with 9 bases matching TRBD1. Germline values: CDR1 SGHKS, CDR2 YYEKEE (reference sequence). The V and J ends lost 0 bases and 2 bases, in that order; junction bases with no gene match: 8. The CDR3 extends over 17 amino acids. This chain's CDR3 is CASSLAVGTGLNYGYTF. Written as DNA, the CDR3 is TGTGCCAGCAGCTTGGCGGTCGGGACAGGGCTAAACTATGGCTACACCTTC.

Details on this clonotype: This may be a read error, as it is one base from a much larger clone. The chain links TRBV20-1 to TRBJ1-3, with D possibly matching TRBD1 (5 bases). CDR1 is DFQATT, CDR2 SNEGSKA, per germline (reference sequence). The CDR3 has 15 amino acids. The CDR3 here is CSASPSAGPGNPIYF. CDR3 nucleotides: TGCAGTGCTAGCCCCTCAGCAGGGCCCGGAAACCCCATATATTTT.

This clonotype has a count of ten or more. The genes are TRBV3-1 and TRBJ1-2; D call uncertain. V lost 0 bases to trimming and J lost 9 bases, with 14 bases between them. The CDR3 has 14 amino acids. Per germline, CDR1 LGHDT and CDR2 YNNKEL (reference sequence). CDR3 sequence reads: CASSQEVPPRRYTF. The CDR3 coding sequence is TGTGCCAGCAGCCAAGAAGTCCCTCCCAGACGCTACACCTTC.

This clonotype was found many times. The chain combines TRBV20-1 with TRBJ2-3; TRBD2 matches 10 bases. The CDR3 runs to 14 residues. With 8 bases clipped from V and 0 bases from J, the junction kept 5 bases outside the gene matches. Germline values: CDR1 DFQATT, CDR2 SNEGSKA (reference sequence). CDR3 coding DNA: TGCAGTCCCGGACTAGCGGCGAGCACAGATACGCAGTATTTT. As protein: CSPGLAASTDTQYF.

This clonotype has at least ten counts. This chain connects TRBV7-2 to TRBJ2-7, with 13 nucleotides matching TRBD2. The V gene's germline CDR1 is SGHTA and CDR2 FQGNSA. The CDR3 spans 15 residues. V lost 5 bases, J lost 5 bases, and 6 bases stayed unmatched. The CDR3 sequence is CASSTSGRAGDEQYF. The CDR3 bases are TGTGCCAGCAGCACTAGCGGGAGGGCTGGCGACGAGCAGTACTTC.

This clonotype came up many times. This rearrangement joins TRBV6-5 to TRBJ2-1; D not certain. Germline V lookup: CDR1 MNHEY, CDR2 SVGAGI. V lost 5 bases to trimming and J lost 6 bases, with 8 bases between them. This CDR3 is built from 12 residues. In DNA, the CDR3 is TGTGCCAGCAGTGGTGCCCGCAATGAGCAGTTCTTC. Protein product: CASSGARNEQFF.

Of note for this clonotype: Since a much larger clone is just one base distant, this may be a read error. The chain's CDR3 is CASSLEGINERLFF. Written as DNA, the CDR3 is TGCGCCAGCAGCTTGGAAGGCATTAATGAAAGACTGTTTTTT. The chain recombines TRBV5-1 with TRBJ1-4; D is undetermined. CDR3 length equals 14 residues. The germline CDR1 and CDR2 sequences are SGHRS and YFSETQ.

This clonotype was counted ten times or more. The rearrangement links TRBV6-1 to TRBJ1-1; D not resolved. Trimming removed 7 bases from V and 3 bases from J, with 12 bases in between. There are 13 residues in the CDR3. CDR1 and CDR2 from the germline V gene are MNHNS and SASEGT. CDR3 residues: CASKLGVDTEAFF. The CDR3 coding sequence is TGTGCCAGCAAGCTGGGTGTGGACACTGAAGCTTTCTTT.

This clonotype was counted many times. The J gene is TRBJ2-1, the V gene TRBV7-9; 12 bases match TRBD2. J lost 6 bases, V lost 5 bases, and 8 bases had no gene match. The germline V gene has CDR1 SEHNR and CDR2 FQNEAQ (reference sequence). This CDR3 has 16 residues. CDR3 DNA: TGTGCCAGCAGCAGAATGACTAGCGGGAGATCCAATGAGCAGTTCTTC. Translated: CASSRMTSGRSNEQFF.

This clonotype showed up many times. The chain uses TRBV20-1 and TRBJ1-5; D not resolved. This CDR3 region has 14 residues. The V gene lost 3 bases and the J gene lost 9 bases, with 18 bases spanning the gap. Germline assignment: CDR1 DFQATT and CDR2 SNEGSKA (reference sequence). The CDR3 coding sequence is TGCAGTGCTAGGATCTCCCCAACTTCTGGGCCCCAGCATTTT. It codes for CSARISPTSGPQHF.

This clonotype was detected many times. The chain couples TRBV18 to TRBJ2-3; the D is unclear. Trimming took 0 bases from V and 2 from J, leaving 6 bases between them. Germline V lookup: CDR1 KGHSH, CDR2 LQKENI. The CDR3 is 14 amino acids. CDR3 sequence: CASSPPAPTDTQYF. In nucleotides, the CDR3 is TGTGCCAGCTCACCACCGGCCCCCACAGATACGCAGTATTTT.

This clonotype was seen at least ten times. This chain joins TRBV5-1 and TRBJ1-3, with D possibly TRBD1 on 6 matching bases. The germline gives CDR1 SGHRS, CDR2 YFSETQ. CDR3 length: 15 amino acids. Trimming cost V 2 bases and J 0 bases, with 9 bases left between them. This chain's CDR3 is CASSFQGFSGNTIYF. CDR3 DNA: TGCGCCAGCAGCTTCCAGGGGTTCTCTGGAAACACCATATATTTT.

This clonotype was detected ten times or more. The gene calls are TRBV5-6 and TRBJ2-5; D gene uncertain. The V end lost 4 bases, the J end lost 8 bases, and 15 bases lay between the germline ends. The CDR3 extends over 13 amino acids. Germline loops: CDR1 SGHDT, CDR2 YYEEEE. CDR3 amino acids: CASSLGSQVTQYF. Here the CDR3 DNA reads TGTGCCAGCAGCCTGGGGTCCCAGGTTACCCAGTACTTC.

Many counts were recorded for this clonotype. The chain recombines TRBV27 with TRBJ1-2; possibly TRBD1 for D (5 bases). V was trimmed by 8 bases and J by 9 bases, leaving 13 bases between them. Germline-derived CDR1 and CDR2 are MNHEY and SMNVEV (reference sequence). The CDR3 totals 11 residues. DNA for the CDR3: TGTGCCAGCTCGAGGGACGGGCGCTACACCTTC. Translating it yields CASSRDGRYTF.

This clonotype was recorded many times. The rearrangement links TRBV12-3 or TRBV12-4 to TRBJ2-7; 10 nucleotides line up with TRBD2. V lost 2 bases, J lost 4 bases, and 2 bases stayed unmatched. CDR3 length equals 14 residues. The CDR3 here is CASSLLAGDYEQYF. In nucleotides, the CDR3 is TGTGCCAGCAGTTTACTAGCGGGAGATTACGAGCAGTACTTC.

The chain recombines TRBV7-9 with TRBJ2-1, with D perhaps matching TRBD2 (5 bases). This CDR3 region has 15 residues. The germline V gene encodes CDR1 SEHNR and CDR2 FQNEAQ (reference sequence). V was trimmed by 2 bases and J by 7 bases, leaving 15 bases between them. CDR3 nucleotides: TGTGCCAGCAGCTTACGACTAAACATCTGGAATGAGCAGTTCTTC. This gives the protein CASSLRLNIWNEQFF.

This clonotype was observed at least ten times. The chain couples TRBV5-5 to TRBJ2-7, with D unresolved. There are 12 residues in the CDR3. The V end lost 4 bases, the J end lost 2 bases, and 7 bases lay between the germline ends. Germline V CDR1 and CDR2: SGHKS, YYEKEE (reference sequence). CDR3: CASSVGPYEQYF. CDR3 DNA sequence: TGTGCCAGCAGCGTCGGACCCTACGAGCAGTACTTC.